This TCR beta chain emerged from a study of T cell changes during pregnancy in multiple sclerosis. Measured with immunoSEQ multiplex PCR; TCRdb has only the in-frame clones, and not every one. The sample records approximately 73,000 clones, roughly nine tenths being singletons. The receptor was isolated from a female donor with multiple sclerosis, enrolled in a pregnancy study. Specimen: CD4+ T cells from peripheral blood mononuclear cells, collected before pregnancy.

The DNA of the CDR3 is TGTGCCAGCAGTTTCGGAACAGGGGTGAATTATGGCTACACCTTC. Amino acid sequence: CASSFGTGVNYGYTF. This chain uses TRBV6-5 with TRBJ1-2, with 7 bases fitting TRBD1. CDR3 length: 15 residues. The germline V gene has CDR1 MNHEY and CDR2 SVGAGI. V was clipped by 4 bases and J by 5 bases; unmatched bases: 10.